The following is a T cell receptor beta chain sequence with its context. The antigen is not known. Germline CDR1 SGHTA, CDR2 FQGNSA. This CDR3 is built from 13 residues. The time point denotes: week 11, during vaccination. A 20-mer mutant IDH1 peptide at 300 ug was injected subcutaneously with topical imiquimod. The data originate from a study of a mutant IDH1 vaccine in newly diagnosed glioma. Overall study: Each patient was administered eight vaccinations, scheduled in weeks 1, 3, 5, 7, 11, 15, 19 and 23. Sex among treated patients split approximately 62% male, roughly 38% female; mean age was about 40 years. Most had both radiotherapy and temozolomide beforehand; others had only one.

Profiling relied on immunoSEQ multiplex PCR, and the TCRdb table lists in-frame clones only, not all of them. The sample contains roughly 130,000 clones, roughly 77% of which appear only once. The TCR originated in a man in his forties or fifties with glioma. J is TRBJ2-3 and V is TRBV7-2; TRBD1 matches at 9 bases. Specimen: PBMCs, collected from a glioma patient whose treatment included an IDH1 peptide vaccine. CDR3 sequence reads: CATGQGATDTQYF. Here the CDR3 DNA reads TGTGCTACGGGACAGGGAGCCACAGATACGCAGTATTTT.